This T cell receptor (beta chain) was observed in a study of cytomegalovirus exposure and HLA in healthy donors. Study-level background: A prior analysis found 100 million to 140 million unique TCR beta sequences from 150 million to 200 million T cells. Notes on the study in general: When analyzed later, the rates of TCR association showed variation by HLA locus, with DRB1 the most and HLA-C the fewest. Associated with HLA alleles at 0.05 false discovery rate in a later analysis were around 17,000 TCR beta sequences.

Primers: 60 Vbeta forward and 13 Jbeta reverse. The protocol was immunoSEQ multiplex PCR, while the TCRdb copy is restricted to in-frame clones and leaves out a portion. The table has approximately 110,000 clones, roughly two thirds seen once. Notes on this clone: Its antigen remains unknown.

The sequencing sample was made of PBMCs. This receptor was identified in a man aged 18 to 30 in good health and CMV-seropositive.

Here the CDR3 DNA reads TGCGCCAGCAGCTTGACAGCGGGGGGCCCCACAGATACGCAGTATTTT. Translation: CASSLTAGGPTDTQYF. The chain joins TRBV5-1 to TRBJ2-3, with 9 bases that match TRBD2. Germline-derived CDR1 and CDR2 are SGHRS and YFSETQ. This CDR3 comprises 16 residues. Trimming cost V 1 base and J 2 bases; bases outside gene matches: 5.